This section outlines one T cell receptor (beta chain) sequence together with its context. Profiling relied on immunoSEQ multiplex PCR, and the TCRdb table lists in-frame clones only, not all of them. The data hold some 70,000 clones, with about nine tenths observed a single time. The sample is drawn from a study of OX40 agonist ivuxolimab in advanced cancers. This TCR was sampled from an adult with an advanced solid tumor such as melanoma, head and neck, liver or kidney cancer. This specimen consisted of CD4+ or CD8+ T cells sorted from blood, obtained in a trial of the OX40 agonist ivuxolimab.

The CDR3 DNA follows: TGTGCCAGCGTCAGACTAGCGGGAGGGGCCTACAATGAGCAGTTCTTC. It codes for CASVRLAGGAYNEQFF. This chain connects TRBV7-9 to TRBJ2-1, with 14 bases identical to TRBD2. This CDR3 region has 16 residues. The germline gives CDR1 SEHNR, CDR2 FQNEAQ (reference sequence). The trim removed 8 bases at V and 2 bases at J, leaving 5 bases unmatched.